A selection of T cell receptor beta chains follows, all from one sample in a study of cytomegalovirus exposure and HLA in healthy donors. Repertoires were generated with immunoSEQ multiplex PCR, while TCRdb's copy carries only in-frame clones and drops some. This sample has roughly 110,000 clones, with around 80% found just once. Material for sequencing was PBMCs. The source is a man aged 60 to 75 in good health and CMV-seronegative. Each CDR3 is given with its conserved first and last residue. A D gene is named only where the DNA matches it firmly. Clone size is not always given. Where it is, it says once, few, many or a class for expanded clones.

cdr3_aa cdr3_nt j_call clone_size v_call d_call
CASTPTGTYGYTF TGTGCCAGCACTCCGACAGGGACCTATGGCTACACCTTC TRBJ1-2 . TRBV6-1 TRBD1
CASSGGGKYEQYF TGTGCCAGCAGCGGCGGAGGGAAATACGAGCAGTACTTC TRBJ2-7 few TRBV9 .
CASSFPLGGNNEQFF TGTGCCAGCAGTTTTCCCCTAGGAGGGAACAATGAGCAGTTCTTC TRBJ2-1 . TRBV5-4 .
CASSFAGGPGANVLTF TGTGCCAGCAGCTTTGCGGGGGGGCCTGGGGCCAACGTCCTGACTTTC TRBJ2-6 . TRBV7-2 TRBD2
CASRFSRGGETQYF TGTGCCAGCAGGTTTTCCCGGGGAGGGGAGACCCAGTACTTC TRBJ2-5 . TRBV7-2 TRBD2
CASSQGGRETQYF TGTGCCAGCAGTCAGGGCGGTAGGGAGACCCAGTACTTC TRBJ2-5 few TRBV2 .
CASSPRTSGGAPSSYNEQFF TGTGCCAGCTCACCACGGACTAGCGGGGGGGCTCCTAGCTCCTACAATGAGCAGTTCTTC TRBJ2-1 few TRBV18 TRBD2
CASSIGGGGGTDTQYF TGTGCCAGTAGTATAGGGGGCGGGGGGGGCACAGATACGCAGTATTTT TRBJ2-3 . TRBV19 TRBD2
CASSQVGTGSTIYF TGCGCCAGCAGCCAAGTCGGGACAGGCTCCACCATATATTTT TRBJ1-3 . TRBV4-3 TRBD1
CATSRDTSGRGEETQYF TGTGCCACCAGCAGAGATACTTCGGGGCGGGGTGAAGAGACCCAGTACTTC TRBJ2-5 . TRBV15 .
CASSLGNTNQPQHF TGTGCCAGCAGCTTAGGTAACACCAATCAGCCCCAGCATTTT TRBJ1-5 . TRBV7-8 .
CASSVGTSGGRETQYF TGTGCCAGCAGCGTGGGGACTAGCGGGGGGCGGGAGACCCAGTACTTC TRBJ2-5 few TRBV9 TRBD2
CASSLGPQYF TGTGCCAGCAGTCTGGGGCCCCAGTACTTC TRBJ2-5 . TRBV7-2 .
CASSLAGQGTSEAFF TGTGCCAGCAGCTTAGCGGGGCAGGGGACATCGGAAGCTTTCTTT TRBJ1-1 . TRBV7-8 .
CSVNRGLGDEQFF TGCAGCGTTAACAGGGGGCTTGGTGATGAGCAGTTCTTC TRBJ2-1 . TRBV29-1 TRBD1
CASSVSGQLAAGETQYF TGTGCCAGTAGTGTCTCCGGTCAACTAGCGGCCGGAGAGACCCAGTACTTC TRBJ2-5 . TRBV19 TRBD2
CASAGGAGANVLTF TGTGCCAGCGCCGGGGGGGCCGGGGCCAACGTCCTGACTTTC TRBJ2-6 . TRBV7-3 TRBD2
CAWSVSGTYEQYF TGTGCCTGGAGTGTATCGGGTACCTACGAGCAGTACTTC TRBJ2-7 . TRBV30 .
CATSWQGYGYTF TGTGCCACCAGCTGGCAGGGCTATGGCTACACCTTC TRBJ1-2 . TRBV11-1 .
CASTYPRDSDSTDTQYF TGCGCCAGCACCTACCCCCGGGACTCCGATAGCACAGATACGCAGTATTTT TRBJ2-3 once TRBV5-1 .
CASSGGTSWEEQFF TGTGCCAGCAGTGGAGGGACTAGCTGGGAGGAGCAGTTCTTC TRBJ2-1 . TRBV25-1 TRBD2
CASSLGQNSNTEAFF TGTGCCAGCAGTTTAGGGCAAAATTCAAACACTGAAGCTTTCTTT TRBJ1-1 . TRBV27 .
CASSYSGQGYNEQFF TGTGCCAGCAGTTACTCGGGACAGGGTTACAATGAGCAGTTCTTC TRBJ2-1 . TRBV6-5 TRBD1
CASSLLSGGQNYEQYF TGTGCCAGCAGCTTACTATCAGGGGGACAGAACTACGAGCAGTACTTC TRBJ2-7 once TRBV7-9 TRBD1
CASSFLDKTFSGANVLTF TGTGCCAGCAGCTTTCTGGACAAGACCTTCTCTGGGGCCAACGTCCTGACTTTC TRBJ2-6 . TRBV13 .
CASSPPGQGYEQYF TGTGCCAGCAGTCCTCCGGGACAGGGCTACGAGCAGTACTTC TRBJ2-7 . TRBV9 TRBD1
CASSAAGAPLAKNIQYF TGCGCCAGCAGCGCAGCAGGGGCTCCCTTAGCCAAAAACATTCAGTACTTC TRBJ2-4 . TRBV5-1 .